Listed below are T cell receptor beta chains from one sample, sequenced in a study of T cell changes during pregnancy in multiple sclerosis. This table comes from immunoSEQ multiplex PCR, and its TCRdb copy is limited to in-frame clones, with some not included. Among about 59,000 clones, around 94% were seen once, and the ten largest hold less than 3%. Here the sequenced sample was CD8+ T cells from peripheral blood mononuclear cells, taken after pregnancy. These TCRs come from a female donor with multiple sclerosis, enrolled in a pregnancy study. CDR3s include the opening cysteine and the closing phenylalanine or tryptophan. D genes are given only for firm matches. Clone sizes are given selectively: once, few, many, or a class where the clone is expanded.

J	D	size	V	CDR3	DNA
TRBJ1-1	-	few	TRBV4-1	CASSRDNTEAFF	TGCGCCAGCAGCCGCGATAACACTGAAGCTTTCTTT
TRBJ2-3	-	-	TRBV4-1	CASSQGDITDTQYF	TGCGCCAGCAGCCAAGGGGACATCACAGATACGCAGTATTTT
TRBJ1-5	-	-	TRBV27	CASADSLNQPQHF	TGTGCCAGCGCGGACAGCCTCAATCAGCCCCAGCATTTT
TRBJ1-1	-	-	TRBV30	CAWRASSRGTEAFF	TGTGCCTGGAGGGCCTCGAGTCGGGGAACTGAAGCTTTCTTT
TRBJ2-3	-	-	TRBV2	CAILRADTQYF	TGTGCCATCCTCAGGGCAGATACGCAGTATTTT
TRBJ1-1	-	-	TRBV28	CASSFRGGATEAFF	TGTGCCAGCAGTTTCCGGGGAGGGGCCACTGAAGCTTTCTTT
TRBJ2-4	-	-	TRBV9	CASSPTGGRQYF	TGTGCCAGCAGCCCCACGGGGGGCCGTCAGTACTTC
TRBJ2-5	TRBD1	-	TRBV7-9	CASSSATGGFGETQYF	TGTGCCAGCAGCTCGGCAACAGGGGGCTTCGGAGAGACCCAGTACTTC
TRBJ1-1	TRBD1	-	TRBV15	CATRRTGGVGDTEAFF	TGTGCCACCAGAAGGACAGGGGGCGTCGGGGACACTGAAGCTTTCTTT
TRBJ2-7	-	-	TRBV27	CASSAASSYEQYF	TGTGCCAGCAGTGCGGCAAGCTCCTACGAGCAGTACTTC
TRBJ2-7	-	-	TRBV4-2	CASSQDGKGYEQYF	TGTGCCAGCAGCCAAGATGGGAAGGGGTACGAGCAGTACTTC
TRBJ2-7	TRBD1	-	TRBV10-3	CAIGEQGTASPIQYF	TGTGCCATCGGAGAACAGGGGACGGCCTCACCGATACAGTACTTC
TRBJ2-1	-	-	TRBV14	CASSQDGRGLYNEQFF	TGTGCCAGCAGCCAAGATGGAAGGGGCCTATACAATGAGCAGTTCTTC
TRBJ1-4	-	-	TRBV7-8	CASSAAELVEEKLFF	TGTGCCAGCAGCGCCGCCGAGCTCGTGGAGGAAAAACTGTTTTTT
TRBJ2-3	-	-	TRBV19	CASSIGGFTDTQYF	TGTGCCAGTAGTATCGGCGGATTCACAGATACGCAGTATTTT
TRBJ2-2	-	-	TRBV5-1	CASSPTGNTGELFF	TGCGCCAGCAGCCCTACAGGGAACACCGGGGAGCTGTTTTTT
TRBJ2-1	TRBD2	-	TRBV11-3	CASSTGTSYRPNEQFF	TGTGCCAGCAGCACCGGGACTAGCTATCGTCCCAATGAGCAGTTCTTC
TRBJ1-3	-	-	TRBV11-2	CASSLVSSPGNTIYF	TGTGCCAGCAGCTTAGTTAGTAGTCCGGGAAACACCATATATTTT
TRBJ1-2	TRBD1	-	TRBV7-9	CASSSTGTGGVGGYTF	TGTGCCAGCAGCTCGACGGGGACAGGGGGCGTGGGGGGCTACACCTTC
TRBJ2-7	-	-	TRBV11-2	CASSLQGPRKGEQYF	TGTGCCAGCAGCCTACAGGGTCCCCGAAAGGGCGAGCAGTACTTC
TRBJ1-1	TRBD1	-	TRBV7-8	CASSLPDRGMNTEAFF	TGTGCCAGCAGCTTACCGGACAGGGGCATGAACACTGAAGCTTTCTTT
TRBJ1-3	-	-	TRBV5-1	CASSWWGGRNTIYF	TGCGCCAGCAGCTGGTGGGGGGGCAGAAACACCATATATTTT
TRBJ2-3	TRBD2	once	TRBV4-1	CASSGETGLAGGDTQYF	TGCGCCAGCAGCGGAGAGACGGGACTAGCGGGAGGAGATACGCAGTATTTT
TRBJ2-5	-	-	TRBV25-1	CASRGEGGGETQYF	TGTGCCAGCAGGGGGGAAGGGGGAGGGGAGACCCAGTACTTC
TRBJ1-2	TRBD1	-	TRBV27	CASAQGLYYGYTF	TGTGCCAGCGCACAGGGGCTCTACTATGGCTACACCTTC
TRBJ1-3	-	-	TRBV12-5	CASGRGTGSGNTIYF	TGTGCTAGTGGCCGTGGGACTGGCTCTGGAAACACCATATATTTT
TRBJ2-2	TRBD2	-	TRBV4-2	CASSQVEASGRFTGELFF	TGTGCCAGCAGCCAAGTAGAGGCTAGCGGGAGGTTCACCGGGGAGCTGTTTTTT
TRBJ2-1	TRBD1	-	TRBV19	CASSPGQGTPHEQFF	TGTGCCAGTAGTCCGGGACAGGGAACCCCCCATGAGCAGTTCTTC
TRBJ2-7	-	-	TRBV2	CASSEEWESYEQYF	TGTGCCAGCAGTGAAGAGTGGGAGTCCTACGAGCAGTACTTC
TRBJ1-1	TRBD1	-	TRBV5-1	CASSTAAVQGAGTEAFF	TGCGCCAGCAGCACAGCCGCCGTACAGGGGGCAGGGACTGAAGCTTTCTTT
TRBJ2-1	-	-	TRBV27	CASRPLAPVLGEQFF	TGTGCCAGCCGACCTCTAGCGCCGGTCCTCGGTGAGCAGTTCTTC
TRBJ1-2	TRBD1	-	TRBV27	CASSHAPGQGNGNYGYTF	TGTGCCAGCAGTCATGCTCCGGGACAGGGAAATGGAAACTATGGCTACACCTTC
TRBJ1-4	TRBD1	-	TRBV6-5	CASSYSSDREKLFF	TGTGCCAGCAGTTACTCCTCGGACAGGGAAAAACTGTTTTTT
TRBJ2-5	-	-	TRBV4-1	CASSQDGGENQETQYF	TGCGCCAGCAGCCAAGACGGGGGAGAAAACCAAGAGACCCAGTACTTC
TRBJ1-1	-	-	TRBV5-1	CASSKEGPGTEAFF	TGCGCCAGCAGCAAAGAGGGCCCGGGCACTGAAGCTTTCTTT
TRBJ2-7	TRBD2	-	TRBV27	CASSLKAGVINEQYF	TGTGCCAGCAGTTTAAAAGCGGGAGTTATCAACGAGCAGTACTTC
TRBJ2-1	-	-	TRBV7-3	CASSSTGEEQFF	TGTGCCAGCAGCTCTACGGGAGAAGAGCAGTTCTTC
TRBJ2-7	TRBD2	-	TRBV4-1	CASSPLLMGGEQYF	TGCGCCAGCAGCCCGCTCTTGATGGGGGGGGAACAGTACTTC
TRBJ1-1	-	-	TRBV4-1	CASSPELRERMNTEAFF	TGCGCCAGCAGCCCGGAATTGAGGGAACGGATGAACACTGAAGCTTTCTTT
TRBJ2-5	-	-	TRBV11-2	CASSFFQLAWQETQYF	TGTGCCAGCAGCTTCTTCCAACTAGCATGGCAAGAGACCCAGTACTTC
TRBJ1-2	-	-	TRBV27	CASSMGGLGYGYTF	TGTGCCAGCAGCATGGGAGGGCTTGGCTATGGCTACACCTTC
TRBJ2-1	-	-	TRBV15	CATSSWSSYNEQFF	TGTGCCACCAGCTCGTGGAGCTCCTACAATGAGCAGTTCTTC
TRBJ2-7	-	-	TRBV5-6	CASSLGGTPTYEQYF	TGTGCCAGCAGCTTGGGGGGGACACCTACCTACGAGCAGTACTTC
TRBJ1-1	TRBD1	-	TRBV29-1	CSAPGTGLEAFF	TGCAGCGCCCCCGGGACAGGGCTGGAAGCTTTCTTT
TRBJ1-1	-	once	TRBV5-8	CASSSRRRGRITEAFF	TGTGCCAGCAGCTCCCGACGGCGGGGGCGCATCACTGAAGCTTTCTTT
TRBJ2-3	TRBD2	-	TRBV2	CASTPKGLAGEGSDTQYF	TGTGCCAGCACCCCAAAGGGACTAGCGGGCGAGGGGTCAGATACGCAGTATTTT
TRBJ2-3	TRBD1	-	TRBV12-5	CASGWGTGRGSSTDTQYF	TGTGCTAGTGGTTGGGGGACAGGGAGGGGTTCTAGCACAGATACGCAGTATTTT
TRBJ2-3	TRBD2	-	TRBV13	CASSERAGVDDTQYF	TGTGCCAGCAGCGAAAGAGCGGGAGTCGACGATACGCAGTATTTT
TRBJ2-1	-	-	TRBV6-1	CASRRQAEQAFF	TGTGCCAGCAGGCGACAGGCGGAACAGGCGTTCTTC
TRBJ2-1	TRBD2	-	TRBV6-5	CASSPSGSYNEQFF	TGTGCCAGCAGTCCTAGCGGGTCCTACAATGAGCAGTTCTTC
TRBJ1-2	TRBD1	-	TRBV5-4	CASSFNRGLGYTF	TGTGCCAGCAGCTTTAACAGGGGGCTTGGCTACACCTTC